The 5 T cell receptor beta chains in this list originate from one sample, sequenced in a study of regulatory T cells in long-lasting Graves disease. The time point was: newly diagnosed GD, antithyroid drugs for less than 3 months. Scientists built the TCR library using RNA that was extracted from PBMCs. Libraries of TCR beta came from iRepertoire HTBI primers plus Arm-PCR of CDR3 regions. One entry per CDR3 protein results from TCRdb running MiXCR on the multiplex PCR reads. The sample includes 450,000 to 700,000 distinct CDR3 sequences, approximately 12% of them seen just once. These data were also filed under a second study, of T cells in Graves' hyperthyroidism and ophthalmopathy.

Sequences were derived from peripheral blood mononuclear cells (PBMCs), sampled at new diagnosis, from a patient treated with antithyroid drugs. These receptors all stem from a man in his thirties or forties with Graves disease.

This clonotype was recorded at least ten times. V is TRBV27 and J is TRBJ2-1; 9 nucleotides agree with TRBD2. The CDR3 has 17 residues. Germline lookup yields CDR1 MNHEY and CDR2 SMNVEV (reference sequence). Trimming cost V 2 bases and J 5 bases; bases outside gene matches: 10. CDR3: CASSLQGRAGGNNEQFF. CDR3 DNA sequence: TGTGCCAGCAGTTTACAGGGTCGAGCGGGAGGCAACAATGAGCAGTTCTTC.

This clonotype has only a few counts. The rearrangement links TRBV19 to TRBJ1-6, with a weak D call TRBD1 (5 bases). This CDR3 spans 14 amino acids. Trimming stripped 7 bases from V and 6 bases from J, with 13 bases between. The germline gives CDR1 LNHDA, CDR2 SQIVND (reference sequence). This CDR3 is CASTPKGLNSPLHF. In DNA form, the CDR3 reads TGTGCCAGTACTCCAAAGGGGCTTAATTCACCCCTCCACTTT.

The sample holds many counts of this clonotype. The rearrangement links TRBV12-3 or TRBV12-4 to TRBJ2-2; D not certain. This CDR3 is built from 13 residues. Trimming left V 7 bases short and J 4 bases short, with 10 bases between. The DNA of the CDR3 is TGTGCCAGCAAGGCCTTGGGCACCGGGGAGCTGTTTTTT. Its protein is CASKALGTGELFF.

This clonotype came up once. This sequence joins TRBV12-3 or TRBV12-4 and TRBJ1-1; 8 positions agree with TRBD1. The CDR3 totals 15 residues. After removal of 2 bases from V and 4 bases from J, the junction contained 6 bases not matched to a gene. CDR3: CASSLRQGAGTEAFF. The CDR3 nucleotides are TGTGCCAGCAGTTTACGGCAGGGGGCGGGCACTGAAGCTTTCTTT.

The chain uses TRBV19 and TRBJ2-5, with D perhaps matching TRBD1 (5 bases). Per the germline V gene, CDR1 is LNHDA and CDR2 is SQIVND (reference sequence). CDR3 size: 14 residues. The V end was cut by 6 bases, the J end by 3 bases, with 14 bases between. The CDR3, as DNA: TGTGCCAGTAGCAATATCAGGGTAAAAGAGACCCAGTACTTC. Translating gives CASSNIRVKETQYF.